This TCR beta chain was retrieved from a study of cytotoxic CD8 clonotypes in ibrutinib-treated CLL. Study context: A mean of around 260,000 productive templates and 100,000 or so productive rearrangements was obtained per sample.

Germline CDR1 and CDR2: MDHEN and SYDVKM. V trimming: 4 bases; J trimming: 4 bases; junction bases outside the gene matches: 8. This CDR3 has 15 residues. Generated by immunoSEQ multiplex PCR, the TCRdb table keeps only in-frame clones and is missing some. The table records around 200,000 clones, more than 65% of them present only once. The chain joins TRBV28 to TRBJ2-7; TRBD2 matches 9 bases. The sequence was obtained from a human donor with chronic lymphocytic leukemia. This sample comprised PBMCs, obtained after 12 months of ibrutinib treatment. CDR3 in DNA: TGTGCCAGCAGTTCGTCTAGCGGGACCTTATACGAGCAGTACTTC. It specifies CASSSSSGTLYEQYF.